Here is one T cell receptor beta chain with its context. Its antigen is currently unknown. The data were taken from a study of OX40 agonist ivuxolimab in advanced cancers. Germline V gene data show CDR1 as PRHDT and CDR2 as FYEKMQ (reference sequence). The ends lost 7 bases at V and 6 bases at J; junction bases unmatched: 7. The CDR3 is 14 amino acids. On cycle 4 day 1 and cycle 7 day 1, as well as at baseline, blood was sampled. General study findings and limits: Determination of antigen specificity was not performed for the expanded peripheral T cells.

The table came from immunoSEQ multiplex PCR; TCRdb's copy has only in-frame clones and leaves some out. The table includes about 24,000 clones, approximately 91% detected once. The source is an adult with an advanced solid tumor such as melanoma, head and neck, liver or kidney cancer. V and J are TRBV13 and TRBJ2-2; 8 nucleotides match TRBD1. Sequenced material: CD4+ or CD8+ T cells sorted from blood, taken in a trial of the OX40 agonist ivuxolimab. This CDR3 is CASTQGASPGELFF. CDR3 bases: TGTGCCAGCACTCAGGGGGCCAGTCCCGGGGAGCTGTTTTTT.